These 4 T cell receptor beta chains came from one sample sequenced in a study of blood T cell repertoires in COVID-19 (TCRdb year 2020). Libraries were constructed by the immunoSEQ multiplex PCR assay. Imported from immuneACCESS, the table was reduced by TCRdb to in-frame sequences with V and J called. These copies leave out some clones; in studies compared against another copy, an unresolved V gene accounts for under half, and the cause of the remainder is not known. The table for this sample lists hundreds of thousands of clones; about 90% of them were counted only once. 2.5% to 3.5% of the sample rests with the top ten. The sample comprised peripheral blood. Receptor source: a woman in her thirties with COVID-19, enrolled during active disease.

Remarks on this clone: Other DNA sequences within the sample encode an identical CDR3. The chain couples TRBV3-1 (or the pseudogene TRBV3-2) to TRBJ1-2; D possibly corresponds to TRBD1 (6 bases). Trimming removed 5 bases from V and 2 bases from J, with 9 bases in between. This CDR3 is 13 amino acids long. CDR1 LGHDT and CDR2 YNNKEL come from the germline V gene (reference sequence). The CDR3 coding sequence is TGTGCCAGCAGCGAAACAGGGAACTATGGCTACACCTTC. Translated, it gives CASSETGNYGYTF.

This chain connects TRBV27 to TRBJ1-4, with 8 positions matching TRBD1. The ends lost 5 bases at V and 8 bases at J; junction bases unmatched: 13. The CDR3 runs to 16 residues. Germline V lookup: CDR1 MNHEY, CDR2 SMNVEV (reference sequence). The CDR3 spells CASSPDRVRIQEKLFF. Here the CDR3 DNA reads TGTGCCAGCAGTCCGGACAGGGTGCGGATTCAAGAAAAACTGTTTTTT.

The CDR3 loop is CASSLVLGVIEQFF. CDR3 bases: TGTGCCAGCAGCTTAGTCTTAGGGGTTATTGAGCAGTTCTTC. This rearrangement joins TRBV7-9 to TRBJ2-1, with D possibly being TRBD1 (5 bases). Per the germline V gene, CDR1 is SEHNR and CDR2 is FQNEAQ (reference sequence). This CDR3 spans 14 amino acids. V was trimmed by 1 base and J by 9 bases, leaving 13 bases between them.

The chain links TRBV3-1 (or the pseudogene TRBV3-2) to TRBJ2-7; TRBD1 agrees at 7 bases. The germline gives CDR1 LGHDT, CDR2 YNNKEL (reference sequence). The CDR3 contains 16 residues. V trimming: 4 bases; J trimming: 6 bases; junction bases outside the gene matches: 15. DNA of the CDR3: TGTGCCAGCAGCCTAAGGACAGGCTCGGACCTCTCCGAGCAGTACTTC. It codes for CASSLRTGSDLSEQYF.